Shown below are 30 T cell receptor beta chains from a single sample sequenced in a study of T-cell reconstitution after alpha-beta-depleted transplantation in children. Construction of the TCRbeta library involved unique molecular identifiers. TCRdb reanalysed the PCR reads using MiXCR and keeps one entry per CDR3 protein. The profile shows about a million distinct CDR3 sequences, 25% to 30% of them singletons. The source material was PBMCs, mostly from graft donor cells, sampled 360 days after TCRalphabeta/CD19-depleted stem cell transplant. The receptors come from a boy less than two years old who had a stem cell transplant for SCID, so the T cells may come from the graft donor.

The rearrangement links TRBV5-1 to TRBJ2-5, with D perhaps matching TRBD1 (5 bases). The CDR3 covers 13 residues. CDR1 and CDR2 from the germline V gene are SGHRS and YFSETQ. V was trimmed by 3 bases and J by 7 bases, leaving 13 bases between them. The CDR3 sequence: CASSSRTPGTQYF. CDR3 nucleotides: TGCGCCAGCAGCTCCCGGACACCAGGGACCCAGTACTTC.

V usage is TRBV4-1 and J usage is TRBJ1-1, with 7 nucleotides matching TRBD1. Trimming at V came to 0 bases and at J to 1 base, leaving 8 bases not matched to a gene. CDR1 MGHRA and CDR2 YSYEKL come from the germline V gene. The CDR3 covers 17 residues. CDR3 sequence reads: CASSQDRRGLGNTEAFF. The DNA for the CDR3 is TGCGCCAGCAGCCAAGATAGAAGGGGGCTAGGGAACACTGAAGCTTTCTTT.

The V call is TRBV5-6, the J call TRBJ2-3; 12 bases map to TRBD2. V was clipped by 3 bases and J by 2 bases; unmatched bases: 7. This CDR3 comprises 17 residues. The germline V gene encodes CDR1 SGHDT and CDR2 YYEEEE. CDR3 in DNA: TGTGCCAGCAGCTGGGCTAGCGGGGGGGGTCTCACAGATACGCAGTATTTT. Translation gives CASSWASGGGLTDTQYF.

The J gene is TRBJ2-5, the V gene TRBV6-2 or TRBV6-3, with 16 bases lining up with TRBD2. With 6 bases clipped from V and 5 bases from J, the junction kept 12 bases outside the gene matches. The CDR3 runs 18 residues. The germline V gene has CDR1 MNHEY and CDR2 SVGEGT. This chain's CDR3 is CASRSGLAGGPHEETQYF. CDR3 nucleotide sequence: TGTGCCAGCAGGTCGGGACTAGCGGGGGGGCCCCACGAGGAGACCCAGTACTTC.

The V and J genes are TRBV9 and TRBJ2-7; D could derive from TRBD1 or TRBD2 (6 bases each). The CDR3 contains 13 residues. CDR1 SGDLS and CDR2 YYNGEE come from the germline V gene. The V end lost 2 bases, the J end lost 6 bases, and 12 bases lay between the germline ends. CDR3 DNA sequence: TGTGCCAGCAGCGTGAGGGGGGCGAGCGAGCAGTACTTC. Translating gives CASSVRGASEQYF.

The chain recombines TRBV12-3 or TRBV12-4 with TRBJ1-3; D unresolved. V lost 3 bases and J lost 0, with 9 bases in between. This CDR3 is 15 amino acids long. The CDR3, as DNA: TGTGCCAGCAGTTTTCGTCTGAGCTCTGGAAACACCATATATTTT. Translating gives CASSFRLSSGNTIYF.

This chain joins TRBV4-1 and TRBJ2-1; D is possibly TRBD1 (5 bases). In germline, CDR1 is MGHRA, CDR2 YSYEKL. This CDR3 is 16 amino acids long. V shed 0 bases and J shed 4 bases, with 13 bases lying between them. The CDR3 DNA reads as TGCGCCAGCAGCCAAGATCGGGTGGGGCTTTACAATGAGCAGTTCTTC. This sequence encodes CASSQDRVGLYNEQFF.

This clonotype appeared a few times. This rearrangement joins TRBV5-1 to TRBJ2-1; TRBD1 is a possible D gene (7 bases). The CDR3 is made up of 18 amino acids. Germline-derived CDR1 and CDR2 are SGHRS and YFSETQ. The V end was cut by 4 bases, the J end by 1 base, with 21 bases between. CDR3 bases: TGCGCCAGCAGCCCGGGGGACAGACACACGGCGTCCTACAATGAGCAGTTCTTC. Amino acid sequence: CASSPGDRHTASYNEQFF.

V usage is TRBV9 and J usage is TRBJ2-4; 7 bases agree with TRBD1. CDR1 is SGDLS, CDR2 YYNGEE, per germline. V gave up 3 bases and J gave up 6 bases; unmatched junction bases: 9. The CDR3 consists of 15 residues. CDR3 amino acids: CASSAQTGNLNIQYF. Here the CDR3 DNA reads TGTGCCAGCAGCGCCCAGACAGGGAACCTAAACATTCAGTACTTC.

This clonotype was counted between two and nine times. This rearrangement joins TRBV29-1 to TRBJ2-3, with a weak D call TRBD2 (5 bases). V dropped 6 bases and J dropped 6 bases, with 13 bases sitting between them. Germline loops: CDR1 SQVTM, CDR2 ANQGSEA. The CDR3 extends over 12 amino acids. The DNA for the CDR3 is TGCAGCGTGGCCACTAGTGGGGATACGCAGTATTTT. Residues: CSVATSGDTQYF.

The chain combines TRBV6-1 with TRBJ2-1; TRBD2 might be the D (5 bases). The V gene's germline CDR1 is MNHNS and CDR2 SASEGT. The CDR3 runs to 14 residues. V was cut by 5 bases and J by 9 bases, with 17 bases left in between. The CDR3 DNA follows: TGTGCCAGCAGTCGAACACCTAACGGAGGTGAGCAGTTCTTC. It specifies CASSRTPNGGEQFF.

Only a few counts were recorded for this clonotype. This chain uses TRBV12-3 or TRBV12-4 with TRBJ2-7; TRBD1 agrees at 7 bases. Trimming at V came to 3 bases and at J to 1 base, leaving 12 bases not matched to a gene. CDR3 size: 17 residues. The CDR3 sequence: CASSFFGTVLTSYEQYF. CDR3 DNA: TGTGCCAGCAGTTTCTTCGGGACAGTTCTGACTTCCTACGAGCAGTACTTC.

The chain recombines TRBV12-3 or TRBV12-4 with TRBJ2-5; D not resolved. The CDR3 sequence is 13 residues long. The V gene lost 6 bases and the J gene lost 5 bases, with 13 bases spanning the gap. Here the CDR3 DNA reads TGTGCCAGCAGGACACCAGACGTGGAGACCCAGTACTTC. Protein sequence: CASRTPDVETQYF.

This chain uses TRBV7-3 with TRBJ2-2; a possible D gene is TRBD2 (6 bases). Per germline, CDR1 SGHTA and CDR2 FQGTGA. Trimming took off 5 bases at V and 6 bases at J, with 10 bases between the two ends. The CDR3 is 13 residues long. CDR3 bases: TGTGCCAGCAGCCAGTGGGAGGCCGGGGAGCTGTTTTTT. It specifies CASSQWEAGELFF. Filled out from reference TRBV7-3 and TRBJ2-2, the complete variable domain reads GAGVSQTPSNKVTEKGKYVELRCDPISGHTALYWYRQSLGQGPEFLIYFQGTGAADDSGLPNDRFFAVRPEGSVSTLKIQRTERGDSAVYLCASSQWEAGELFFGEGSRLTVL.

V usage is TRBV25-1 and J usage is TRBJ2-7, with D unresolved. The V gene's germline CDR1 is MGHDK and CDR2 SYGVNS. This CDR3 is built from 10 residues. Trimming took 8 bases from V and 6 from J, leaving 8 bases between them. The CDR3 nucleotides are TGTGCCAGCTCCGGAATCGAGCAGTACTTC. This sequence encodes CASSGIEQYF.

This chain links TRBV7-8 with TRBJ1-4; D uncertain. V was shortened by 7 bases and J by 3 bases, with 18 bases between the two germline ends. The CDR3 length is 16 residues. Looked up from germline, CDR1 is SGHVS and CDR2 is FQNEAQ. CDR3 region: CASTQAGSGPNEKLFF. CDR3 nucleotide sequence: TGTGCCAGCACCCAAGCGGGGAGTGGGCCTAATGAAAAACTGTTTTTT.

This clonotype was seen a few times. V gene TRBV5-1 combines with J gene TRBJ1-1; no definite D call. The CDR3 is 13 residues long. The V gene's germline CDR1 is SGHRS and CDR2 YFSETQ. Trimming removed 4 bases from V and 3 bases from J, with 10 bases in between. The CDR3 nucleotides are TGCGCCAGCAGCCCGAGACGGTACACTGAAGCTTTCTTT. Its protein is CASSPRRYTEAFF.

This clonotype was counted at least ten times. J is TRBJ2-2 and V is TRBV6-5, with a weak D call TRBD1 (6 bases). Germline V gene data show CDR1 as MNHEY and CDR2 as SVGAGI. Trimming cost V 6 bases and J 1 base, with 15 bases left between them. The CDR3 contains 16 residues. As DNA, the CDR3 is TGTGCCAGCAGCCGACAAACAGGGTGGAACACCGGGGAGCTGTTTTTT. This encodes CASSRQTGWNTGELFF.

This clonotype was recorded a few times. The rearrangement joins TRBV27 to TRBJ2-7; 8 bases are a match to TRBD1. The CDR3 is 15 amino acids. J gave up 4 bases and V 4 bases, and 9 bases lay outside the gene matches. CDR1 and CDR2 (germline): MNHEY, SMNVEV (reference sequence). Here the CDR3 reads CASSSTGTGLYEQYF. CDR3 DNA sequence: TGTGCCAGCAGTTCTACCGGGACAGGACTTTACGAGCAGTACTTC.

This clonotype has a handful of counts. The chain uses TRBV18 and TRBJ2-7, with 8 bases aligning to TRBD1. Trimming cost V 0 bases and J 5 bases; bases outside gene matches: 9. CDR1 is KGHSH and CDR2 is LQKENI in the germline V gene. This CDR3 contains 16 residues. As DNA, the CDR3 is TGTGCCAGCTCACCACCGGGGGGCAGGGGGCCCCACGAGCAGTACTTC. Translated: CASSPPGGRGPHEQYF. The full variable domain, its missing parts supplied by reference TRBV18 and TRBJ2-7, is NAGVMQNPRHLVRRRGQEARLRCSPMKGHSHVYWYRQLPEEGLKFMVYLQKENIIDESGMPKERFSAEFPKEGPSILRIQQVVRGDSAAYFCASSPPGGRGPHEQYFGPGTRLTVT.

J is TRBJ2-7 and V is TRBV12-3 or TRBV12-4; TRBD2 is a possible D gene (7 bases). There are 16 residues in the CDR3. V lost 6 bases and J 1 base, leaving 19 bases between the germline ends. Written as DNA, the CDR3 is TGTGCCAGCAGCCCGTTTGGGGGGGGACAATCCTACGAGCAGTACTTC. It yields the protein CASSPFGGGQSYEQYF.

This clonotype appeared a single time. V gene TRBV7-8 combines with J gene TRBJ1-1, with 10 bases that match TRBD1. Germline CDR1 reads SGHVS; CDR2 reads FQNEAQ. Losses at the gene ends were 4 bases for V and 7 bases for J; bases not matched to a gene: 6. The CDR3 totals 14 residues. The CDR3 here is CASSSKDRGIEAFF. The DNA for the CDR3 is TGTGCCAGCAGCTCCAAGGACAGGGGGATTGAAGCTTTCTTT.

This sequence joins TRBV20-1 and TRBJ2-7; D gene unclear. This CDR3 is 12 amino acids long. The V gene's germline CDR1 is DFQATT and CDR2 SNEGSKA (reference sequence). V lost 7 bases and J 3 bases, leaving 13 bases between the germline ends. The CDR3 spells CSGSTFLYEQYF. The CDR3 DNA is TGCAGTGGGTCAACTTTTCTCTACGAGCAGTACTTC.

This clonotype was recorded only once. The chain links TRBV11-2 to TRBJ2-1; 8 positions agree with TRBD2. The germline gives CDR1 SGHAT, CDR2 FQNNGV. This CDR3 is 15 amino acids long. V lost 5 bases to trimming and J lost 7 bases; unmatched junction nucleotides: 10. CDR3 sequence reads: CASSQVAQRGNEQFF. CDR3 DNA: TGTGCCAGCAGCCAGGTGGCCCAGCGGGGGAATGAGCAGTTCTTC.

This clonotype has only a few counts. The chain has TRBV10-2 and TRBJ2-3; no firm D call. The V end was cut by 10 bases, the J end by 6 bases, with 14 bases between. This CDR3 region has 12 residues. CDR1 and CDR2 from the germline V gene are WSHSY and SAAADI. The chain's CDR3 is CATRSVWDTQYF. The CDR3 coding sequence is TGCGCCACCCGTTCGGTCTGGGATACGCAGTATTTT.

The chain combines TRBV4-3 with TRBJ2-3; 9 bases are shared with TRBD1. In germline, CDR1 is LGHNA, CDR2 YSLEER. J lost 7 bases, V lost 9 bases, and 8 bases had no gene match. The CDR3 length is 13 residues. The CDR3 nucleotides are TGCGCCAGTTCGGGGACAGGGACTAATACGCAGTATTTT. The encoded protein is CASSGTGTNTQYF.

The table lists this clonotype with a few counts. V and J are TRBV11-2 and TRBJ2-5; TRBD2 agrees at 10 bases. V lost 7 bases and J lost 4; bases outside the gene matches: 6. Germline-derived CDR1 and CDR2 are SGHAT and FQNNGV. There are 14 residues in the CDR3. The CDR3 loop reads CASNLAGVRETQYF. The CDR3 DNA sequence: TGTGCCAGCAACCTAGCGGGAGTGAGAGAGACCCAGTACTTC.

This clonotype was recorded a few times. J is TRBJ2-5 and V is TRBV6-5; 12 bases match TRBD2. V lost 0 bases and J lost 5; bases outside the gene matches: 7. The CDR3 has 17 amino acids. CDR1 is MNHEY, CDR2 SVGAGI, per germline. The CDR3 nucleotides are TGTGCCAGCAGTTACTCCCCTAGCGGGGGGGTAGGGGAGACCCAGTACTTC. Its protein is CASSYSPSGGVGETQYF.

A few counts support this clonotype. The chain is built from TRBV7-9 and TRBJ2-4; 7 positions match TRBD1. CDR3 length: 15 residues. V lost 0 bases and J lost 8; bases outside the gene matches: 7. CDR1 and CDR2 from the germline V gene are SEHNR and FQNEAQ (reference sequence). The CDR3 loop is CASSLAAGGRDIQYF. In nucleotides, the CDR3 is TGTGCCAGCAGCTTAGCGGCAGGGGGAAGAGACATTCAGTACTTC.

This clonotype was observed a few times. The rearrangement uses TRBV18 and TRBJ2-5; TRBD2 aligns across 11 bases. Germline CDR1 reads KGHSH; CDR2 reads LQKENI. This CDR3 region has 17 residues. Losses at the gene ends were 3 bases for V and 5 bases for J; bases not matched to a gene: 11. The CDR3 here is CASSPMKIAGGTETQYF. The CDR3 DNA reads TGTGCCAGCTCACCCATGAAGATAGCGGGGGGGACGGAGACCCAGTACTTC. The whole variable domain, filled in from reference TRBV18 and TRBJ2-5, reads NAGVMQNPRHLVRRRGQEARLRCSPMKGHSHVYWYRQLPEEGLKFMVYLQKENIIDESGMPKERFSAEFPKEGPSILRIQQVVRGDSAAYFCASSPMKIAGGTETQYFGPGTRLLVL.